The 2 T cell receptor beta chains in this list originate from one sample, sequenced in a study of CD8+ T cells in alopecia areata. Extracted RNA was reverse transcribed into cDNA, the sequencing template. Libraries were prepared by immunoSEQ multiplex PCR; TCRdb keeps only in-frame clonotypes and omits some of them. The sample gives approximately 57,000 clones, around 96% of which show up once; roughly 25% is in the top ten. The sample consisted of CD8+ T cells sorted from blood, taken at week 0. The origin of the receptors is a human donor with alopecia areata.

This clone was detected once. This rearrangement joins TRBV19 to TRBJ2-1; 7 bases agree with TRBD2. Germline V lookup: CDR1 LNHDA, CDR2 SQIVND (reference sequence). Unmatched junction bases numbered 3, after V lost 4 bases and J lost 6 bases. The CDR3 is 13 amino acids. The CDR3 sequence: CASSNIAGNEQFF. The DNA for the CDR3 is TGTGCCAGTAGTAATATAGCGGGCAATGAGCAGTTCTTC.

The chain is built from TRBV18 and TRBJ1-6; tentatively, D is TRBD1 (5 bases). Germline assignment: CDR1 KGHSH and CDR2 LQKENI. The CDR3 length is 16 residues. Trimming stripped 0 bases from V and 7 bases from J, with 13 bases between. This CDR3 reads CASSPPGQGFNSPLHF. The CDR3 nucleotides read TGTGCCAGCTCACCACCGGGTCAGGGTTTCAATTCACCCCTCCACTTT. Filled out from reference TRBV18 and TRBJ1-6, the complete variable domain reads NAGVMQNPRHLVRRRGQEARLRCSPMKGHSHVYWYRQLPEEGLKFMVYLQKENIIDESGMPKERFSAEFPKEGPSILRIQQVVRGDSAAYFCASSPPGQGFNSPLHFGNGTRLTVT.